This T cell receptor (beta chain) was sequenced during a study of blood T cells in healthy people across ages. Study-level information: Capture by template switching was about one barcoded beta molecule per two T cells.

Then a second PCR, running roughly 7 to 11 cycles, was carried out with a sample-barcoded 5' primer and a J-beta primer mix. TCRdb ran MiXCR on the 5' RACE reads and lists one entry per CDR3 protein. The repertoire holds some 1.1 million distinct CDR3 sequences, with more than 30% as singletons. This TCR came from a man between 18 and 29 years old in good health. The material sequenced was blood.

The CDR3 loop reads CASSQDPFSGTGLLTEAFF. The CDR3 coding sequence is TGCGCCAGCAGCCAAGATCCTTTCTCTGGGACAGGGTTGCTCACTGAAGCTTTCTTT. The V and J genes are TRBV4-3 and TRBJ1-1, with TRBD1 identical over 9 bases. This CDR3 contains 19 residues. The junction had 15 bases not matched to a gene; V was cut back by 0 bases and J by 4 bases. The germline V gene encodes CDR1 LGHNA and CDR2 YSLEER.